Following are 21 T cell receptor beta chains from one sample sequenced in a study of blood T cell repertoires in COVID-19. Some clones are missing from TCRdb's copy, which holds only in-frame ones; the method was immunoSEQ multiplex PCR. This sample carries 150,000 to 200,000 clones, 82% of them seen once, and the ten largest clones take roughly 10%. Sequenced: peripheral blood. All receptors come from an elderly woman with active or convalescent COVID-19.

This clone was recorded once. In nucleotides, the CDR3 is TGTGCCAGTAGTATAGAGCCTAGCGGGAGAATTAGCTCTGGGGCCAACGTCCTGACTTTC. Translating it yields CASSIEPSGRISSGANVLTF. This chain connects TRBV19 to TRBJ2-6; the match to TRBD2 covers 10 bases. Germline trimming cut 0 bases from V and 0 bases from J; bases unmatched to any gene: 8. The CDR3 spans 20 residues. CDR1 is LNHDA, CDR2 SQIVND, per germline (reference sequence). The full variable domain, completed using reference TRBV19 and TRBJ2-6, is DGGITQSPKYLFRKEGQNVTLSCEQNLNHDAMYWYRQDPGQGLRLIYYSQIVNDFQKGDIAEGYSVSREKKESFPLTVTSAQKNPTAFYLCASSIEPSGRISSGANVLTFGAGSRLTVL.

The chain is built from TRBV5-4 and TRBJ2-1; 9 nucleotides align to TRBD2. Germline lookup yields CDR1 SGHNT and CDR2 YYREEE (reference sequence). J gave up 2 bases and V 4 bases, and 1 base lay outside the gene matches. The CDR3 extends over 14 amino acids. CDR3 coding DNA: TGTGCCAGCAGCCCTAGCGGGGCCTACAATGAGCAGTTCTTC. Protein sequence: CASSPSGAYNEQFF.

In its sample, this clone was seen once. V and J are TRBV6-1 and TRBJ1-2; D is perhaps TRBD1 (5 bases). The CDR3 runs 17 residues. Germline V lookup: CDR1 MNHNS, CDR2 SASEGT. With 2 bases removed from V and 1 base from J, the gap between germline ends came to 17 bases. The CDR3 sequence is CASSENVRLGLNYGYTF. CDR3 DNA: TGTGCCAGCAGTGAAAACGTGAGGTTGGGACTTAACTATGGCTACACCTTC.

The gene calls are TRBV9 and TRBJ2-7; TRBD1 matches 9 bases. CDR3 length: 15 amino acids. The trim removed 0 bases at V and 2 bases at J, leaving 3 bases unmatched. CDR1 and CDR2 from the germline V gene are SGDLS and YYNGEE. The CDR3 nucleotides are TGTGCCAGCAGCGTAGGGGGGACAGGGACCTACGAGCAGTACTTC. Translation: CASSVGGTGTYEQYF.

The chain joins TRBV18 to TRBJ2-2, with a weak D call TRBD2 (6 bases). The CDR3 loop spans 17 amino acids. V gave up 2 bases and J gave up 6 bases, with 19 bases separating them. Looked up from germline, CDR1 is KGHSH and CDR2 is LQKENI. This chain's CDR3 is CASSPRAGERKAGELFF. CDR3 DNA: TGTGCCAGCTCACCAAGAGCGGGCGAACGAAAAGCCGGGGAGCTGTTTTTT.

The rearrangement uses TRBV5-1 and TRBJ1-1; weak D call: TRBD1 (6 bases). Germline CDR1 is SGHRS and CDR2 is YFSETQ. The CDR3 is 14 residues long. Trimming removed 4 bases at V and 1 base at J, with 11 bases between. The CDR3 sequence: CASSADRSNTEAFF. The DNA of the CDR3 is TGCGCCAGCAGCGCCGACAGGTCGAACACTGAAGCTTTCTTT.

The V and J genes are TRBV19 and TRBJ2-7, with TRBD2 matching over 9 bases. Trimming at V came to 7 bases and at J to 5 bases, leaving 9 bases not matched to a gene. The CDR3 is 14 residues long. Germline CDR1 LNHDA, CDR2 SQIVND (reference sequence). CDR3 coding DNA: TGTGCCAGTAACGGGCGGGAGGGCCTCGACGAGCAGTACTTC. It is translated as CASNGREGLDEQYF.

The rearrangement joins TRBV12-3 or TRBV12-4 to TRBJ2-1; D unclear. The length of the CDR3 is 11 residues. Between the trimmed V and J ends, which lost 7 bases and 12 bases, there was a span of 13 bases. The CDR3 reads CASTGGWWQFF. In DNA, the CDR3 is TGTGCCAGCACGGGTGGGTGGTGGCAGTTCTTC.

The chain couples TRBV2 to TRBJ1-4, with D possibly matching TRBD1 (6 bases). Deletions cut 3 bases from V and 5 bases from J, with 13 bases between. CDR1 is SNHLY and CDR2 is FYNNEI in the germline V gene. The length of the CDR3 is 15 residues. Here the CDR3 DNA reads TGTGCCAGCAGTGATAGGGGGACCTTAAATGAAAAACTGTTTTTT. Its protein is CASSDRGTLNEKLFF. Full variable domain (rest looked up from reference TRBV2 and TRBJ1-4): EPEVTQTPSHQVTQMGQEVILRCVPISNHLYFYWYRQILGQKVEFLVSFYNNEISEKSEIFDDQFSVERPDGSNFTLKIRSTKLEDSAMYFCASSDRGTLNEKLFFGSGTQLSVL.

The rearrangement links TRBV4-1 to TRBJ2-7, with 9 bases matching TRBD2. Unmatched junction bases numbered 9, after V lost 2 bases and J lost 4 bases. The CDR3 sequence is 16 residues long. Germline CDR1 reads MGHRA; CDR2 reads YSYEKL. The CDR3 reads CASSQYAGGPGYEQYF. In DNA, the CDR3 is TGCGCCAGCAGCCAATACGCGGGAGGGCCTGGGTACGAGCAGTACTTC.

The chain employs TRBV28 and TRBJ1-1, with D possibly TRBD1 on 5 matching bases. Trimming removed 3 bases at V and 8 bases at J, with 13 bases between. Germline V gives CDR1 MDHEN, CDR2 SYDVKM. The CDR3 covers 13 residues. The CDR3 here is CASSLWVGPEAFF. CDR3 DNA sequence: TGTGCCAGCAGTTTGTGGGTGGGGCCAGAAGCTTTCTTT. The full variable domain, rest sourced from reference TRBV28 and TRBJ1-1, is DVKVTQSSRYLVKRTGEKVFLECVQDMDHENMFWYRQDPGLGLRLIYFSYDVKMKEKGDIPEGYSVSREKKERFSLILESASTNQTSMYLCASSLWVGPEAFFGQGTRLTVV.

In this sample, this clone turned up a few times. The chain combines TRBV5-1 with TRBJ1-1, with a possible D match to TRBD1 (6 bases). The CDR3 totals 14 residues. Trimming pared 4 bases from V and 1 base from J, leaving 11 bases between. CDR1 and CDR2 from the germline V gene are SGHRS and YFSETQ. CDR3 bases: TGCGCCAGCAGCAAGGACAGTGGGAACACTGAAGCTTTCTTT. The encoded protein is CASSKDSGNTEAFF.

The CDR3 sequence: CASSYSNSNNSPLHF. The CDR3 DNA follows: TGTGCCAGCAGTTACTCGAACAGCAATAATTCACCCCTCCACTTT. The rearrangement uses TRBV6-6 and TRBJ1-6; D ambiguous. The V gene lost 0 bases and the J gene lost 5 bases, with 8 bases spanning the gap. This CDR3 contains 15 residues. CDR1 and CDR2 from the germline V gene are MNHNY and SVGAGI (reference sequence).

CDR3 sequence reads: CAISESAGSYNEQFF. DNA of the CDR3: TGTGCCATCAGTGAGTCGGCGGGGTCCTACAATGAGCAGTTCTTC. The chain has TRBV10-3 and TRBJ2-1; possibly TRBD2 for D (6 bases). Looked up from germline, CDR1 is ENHRY and CDR2 is SYGVKD. There are 15 residues in the CDR3. Trimming took 0 bases from V and 1 from J, leaving 7 bases between them.

This clone appeared once. The rearrangement links TRBV12-3 or TRBV12-4 to TRBJ2-3; D is undetermined. This CDR3 has 12 residues. V lost 6 bases, J lost 2 bases, and 6 bases lay in between. The CDR3 DNA follows: TGTGCCAGCAGCCCATCCACAGATACGCAGTATTTT. It is translated as CASSPSTDTQYF.

The rearrangement joins TRBV7-7 to TRBJ2-1; 12 bases agree with TRBD2. Germline V gives CDR1 SSHAT, CDR2 FNYEAQ (reference sequence). CDR3 length: 18 residues. With V trimmed by 1 base and J by 0 bases, 4 bases remained unmatched. This chain's CDR3 is CASSLVATSGSSYNEQFF. CDR3 nucleotides: TGTGCCAGCAGCTTAGTCGCGACTAGCGGGAGCTCCTACAATGAGCAGTTCTTC.

The rearrangement links TRBV5-6 to TRBJ2-2, with a possible D match to TRBD1 (5 bases). The V gene's germline CDR1 is SGHDT and CDR2 YYEEEE. CDR3 length: 13 amino acids. Trimming left V 1 base short and J 8 bases short, with 9 bases between. The CDR3 DNA is TGTGCCAGCAGCTTGTCAGGGCTAGGGGAGCTGTTTTTT. The encoded protein is CASSLSGLGELFF. Combining the CDR3 with reference TRBV5-6 and TRBJ2-2 gives the whole variable domain DAGVTQSPTHLIKTRGQQVTLRCSPKSGHDTVSWYQQALGQGPQFIFQYYEEEERQRGNFPDRFSGHQFPNYSSELNVNALLLGDSALYLCASSLSGLGELFFGEGSRLTVL.

V is TRBV2 and J is TRBJ1-1, with D uncertain. V lost 3 bases, J lost 1 base, and 12 bases lay in between. CDR3 length: 15 amino acids. The germline V gene has CDR1 SNHLY and CDR2 FYNNEI. The CDR3 nucleotides read TGTGCCAGCAGTGACAGGCGAGAACCGAACACTGAAGCTTTCTTT. Amino acid sequence: CASSDRREPNTEAFF.

The sample holds a few counts of this clone. The chain has TRBV5-5 and TRBJ2-2, with TRBD2 matching over 7 bases. V trimming: 1 base; J trimming: 4 bases; junction bases outside the gene matches: 7. This CDR3 is built from 16 residues. CDR1 and CDR2 (germline): SGHKS, YYEKEE (reference sequence). The CDR3 loop is CASSLLTGGGTGELFF. DNA of the CDR3: TGTGCCAGCAGCTTGTTAACGGGAGGTGGCACCGGGGAGCTGTTTTTT.

The genes are TRBV12-3 or TRBV12-4 and TRBJ1-3; D is unresolved. CDR3 length: 13 residues. V shed 6 bases and J shed 2 bases, with 8 bases lying between them. DNA for the CDR3: TGTGCCAGCAGCCAGGAAACTGGAAACACCATATATTTT. Amino acids: CASSQETGNTIYF.

The rearrangement links TRBV12-5 to TRBJ1-2; D is possibly TRBD1 (5 bases). The V end was cut by 4 bases, the J end by 4 bases, with 13 bases between. In germline, CDR1 is LGHNT, CDR2 FRNRAP. The CDR3 has 14 amino acids. The CDR3 protein is CASGSPGLAYGYTF. The CDR3 DNA reads as TGTGCTAGTGGTTCGCCAGGGTTGGCCTATGGCTACACCTTC.